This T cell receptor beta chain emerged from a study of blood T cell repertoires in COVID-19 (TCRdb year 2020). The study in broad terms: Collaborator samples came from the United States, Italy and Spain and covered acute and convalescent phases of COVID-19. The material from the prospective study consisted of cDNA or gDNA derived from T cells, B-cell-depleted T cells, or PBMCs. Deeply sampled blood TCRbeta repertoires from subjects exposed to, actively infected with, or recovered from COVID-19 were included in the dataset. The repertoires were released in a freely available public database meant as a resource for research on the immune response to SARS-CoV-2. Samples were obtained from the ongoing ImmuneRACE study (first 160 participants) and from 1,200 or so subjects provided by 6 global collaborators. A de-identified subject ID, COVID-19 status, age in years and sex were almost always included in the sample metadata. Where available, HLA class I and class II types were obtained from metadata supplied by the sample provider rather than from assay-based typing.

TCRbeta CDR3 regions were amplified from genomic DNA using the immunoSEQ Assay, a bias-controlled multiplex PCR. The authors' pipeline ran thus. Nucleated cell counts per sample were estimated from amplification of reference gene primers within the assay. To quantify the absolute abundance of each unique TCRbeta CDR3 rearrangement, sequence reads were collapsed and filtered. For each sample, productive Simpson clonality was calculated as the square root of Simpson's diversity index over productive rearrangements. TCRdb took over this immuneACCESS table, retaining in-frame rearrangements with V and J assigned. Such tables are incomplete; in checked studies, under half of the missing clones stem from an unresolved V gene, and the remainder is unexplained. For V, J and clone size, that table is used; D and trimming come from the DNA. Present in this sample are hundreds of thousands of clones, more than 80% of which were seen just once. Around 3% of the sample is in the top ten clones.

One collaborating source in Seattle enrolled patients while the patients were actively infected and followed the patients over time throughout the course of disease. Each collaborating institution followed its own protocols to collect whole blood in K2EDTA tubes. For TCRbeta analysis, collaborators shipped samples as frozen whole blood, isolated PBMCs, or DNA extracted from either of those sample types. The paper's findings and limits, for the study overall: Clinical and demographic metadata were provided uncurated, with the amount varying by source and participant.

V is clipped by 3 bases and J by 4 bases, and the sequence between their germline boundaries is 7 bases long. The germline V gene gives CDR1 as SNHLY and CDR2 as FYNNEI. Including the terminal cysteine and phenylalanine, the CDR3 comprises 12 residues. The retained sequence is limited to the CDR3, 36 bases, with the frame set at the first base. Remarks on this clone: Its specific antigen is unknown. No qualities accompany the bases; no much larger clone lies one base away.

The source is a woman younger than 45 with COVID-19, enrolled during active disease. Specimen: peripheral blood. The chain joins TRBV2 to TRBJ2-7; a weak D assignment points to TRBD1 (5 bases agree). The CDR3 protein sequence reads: CASSDRGYEQYF. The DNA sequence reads TGTGCCAGCAGTGATAGGGGATACGAGCAGTACTTC.